This T cell receptor (beta chain) was sequenced in a study of blood T cell repertoires in COVID-19. Cohorts were based on clinical histories the participants reported. Cohort 3 donors were reported recovered after two negative PCRs, clearance, or symptom resolution. Repertoires were generated with immunoSEQ multiplex PCR, while TCRdb's copy carries only in-frame clones and drops some. Found here are around 300,000 clones, 86% of them singletons; the top ten hold about 2.6%. After removal of 5 bases from V and 7 bases from J, the junction contained 5 bases not matched to a gene. This CDR3 comprises 13 residues. Germline V CDR1 and CDR2: LNHDA, SQIVND (reference sequence).

The source material was PBMCs or T cells enriched from blood (not recorded which). This receptor was obtained from a woman aged 18-29 years who had recovered from COVID-19. The genes are TRBV19 and TRBJ1-5, with TRBD1 identical over 7 bases. The CDR3 spells CASSAGTEQPQHF. Written as DNA, the CDR3 is TGTGCCAGTAGTGCCGGGACAGAGCAGCCCCAGCATTTT.